A selection of T cell receptor beta chains follows, all from one sample in a study of molecular identifiers for immune sequencing clone quantification. One entry per CDR3 protein results from TCRdb running MiXCR on the PCR reads. The sample carries about half a million distinct CDR3 sequences, about 25% recorded once. The specimen sequenced was naive CD8+ T cells from blood, with Jurkat cell RNA spiked in. The receptors derive from a human donor in good health. Some libraries in this study had Jurkat cell RNA spiked in. CDR3s include the opening cysteine and the closing phenylalanine or tryptophan. D genes are given only for firm matches. The size of a clone is reported for some rows only, either as once, few or many, or as a class for expanded clones.

CDR3nt | CDR3aa | len | v_gene | d_gene | abundance | j_gene
TGTGCCAGCAGTTCACTGACGGGAGGGCCTGACTTGAGCACAGATACGCAGTATTTT | CASSSLTGGPDLSTDTQYF | 19 | TRBV27 | TRBD2 | few | TRBJ2-3
TGCAGTGCGTCGACAGGGAGCACTGAAGCTTTCTTT | CSASTGSTEAFF | 12 | TRBV20-1 | TRBD1 | many | TRBJ1-1
TGCGCCAGCAGCCAACAACCGGGACTAGCTGTTTACGAGCAGTACTTC | CASSQQPGLAVYEQYF | 16 | TRBV4-1 | TRBD2 | . | TRBJ2-7
TGTGCCAGCAGCTCCCCTTGGAAGGCAGATACGCAGTATTTT | CASSSPWKADTQYF | 14 | TRBV7-6 | . | few | TRBJ2-3
TGTGCTCCCCCCCCACGGGACAGCAGAGGTATTGGCTACACCTTC | CAPPPRDSRGIGYTF | 15 | TRBV7-7 | TRBD1 | few | TRBJ1-2
TGTGCCATCTCTGTAGGAGGCAATCAGCCCCAGCATTTT | CAISVGGNQPQHF | 13 | TRBV6-1 | . | few | TRBJ1-5
TGCGCCAGCAGCCAAGAAGGGAACACCTACGAGCAGTACTTC | CASSQEGNTYEQYF | 14 | TRBV4-3 | . | . | TRBJ2-7
TGCGCCAGCAGCCAAGATATGTCGACACCAGAAAAAGCTTTCTTT | CASSQDMSTPEKAFF | 15 | TRBV4-3 | . | many | TRBJ1-1
TGTGCCAGCAGGCCGTTATGGGTCCTTGTCGATCAGCCCCGGCATTTT | CASRPLWVLVDQPRHF | 16 | TRBV6-2/TRBV6-3 | . | . | TRBJ1-5
TGCAGTGCGGTCGCCGAGGTGGCCGGCCGCTCCTACGCGCCGTCCTTC | CSAVAEVAGRSYAPSF | 16 | TRBV20-1 | . | . | TRBJ2-7
TGTGCCAGCAGTCACCCCGCACGGGAACTAACAGATACGCAGTATTTT | CASSHPARELTDTQYF | 16 | TRBV6-2/TRBV6-3 | . | . | TRBJ2-3
TGTGCCAGCAGTCCCTGGACAGGAGGGAGAGATACGCAGTATTTT | CASSPWTGGRDTQYF | 15 | TRBV27 | . | few | TRBJ2-3
TGTGCCACCAGTGATTCAGGGGTTGATGAGCAGTTCTTC | CATSDSGVDEQFF | 13 | TRBV24-1 | . | many | TRBJ2-1
TGTGCCAGCAGCTTGGTTCTGGACAGGAACACTGAAGCTTTCTTT | CASSLVLDRNTEAFF | 15 | TRBV5-5 | . | . | TRBJ1-1
TGTGCCAGCAGCCCAGCTGGGGCCGTCAAGCAGTACTTC | CASSPAGAVKQYF | 13 | TRBV11-2 | . | . | TRBJ2-7
TGTGCCAGCAGTTTATGGTGGGCGGGAGGGGGTAATGAGCAGTTCTTC | CASSLWWAGGGNEQFF | 16 | TRBV12-3/TRBV12-4 | TRBD2 | few | TRBJ2-1
TGTGCCAGCAGCTTAGTGGCCGGGGATACGCAGTATTTT | CASSLVAGDTQYF | 13 | TRBV7-9 | . | . | TRBJ2-3
TGTGCCAGCAGTGAGTTGGGGCCAACAGATACGCAGTATTTT | CASSELGPTDTQYF | 14 | TRBV2 | . | few | TRBJ2-3
TGCGCCAGCAGCGAGACCAGGCCCGAGACCCAGTACTTC | CASSETRPETQYF | 13 | TRBV5-1 | . | few | TRBJ2-5
TGCAGTGCTAGAATGCAGGGGAGGATCACCGGGGAGCTGTTTTTT | CSARMQGRITGELFF | 15 | TRBV20-1 | . | . | TRBJ2-2
TGTGCCAGCAGCCGGCGGTTGGATGAAAAACTGATTTTT | CASSRRLDEKLIF | 13 | TRBV28 | . | . | TRBJ1-4
TGTGCCAGCAGACAGGGACAGCGAAATCAGCCCCAGCATTTT | CASRQGQRNQPQHF | 14 | TRBV2 | TRBD1 | few | TRBJ1-5
TGTGCCAGCAGCTTGATGATCGGGTACGAGCAGTACTTC | CASSLMIGYEQYF | 13 | TRBV7-8 | . | . | TRBJ2-7
TGTGCCAGCGGGGGTATCAGCAATCAGCCCCAGCATTTT | CASGGISNQPQHF | 13 | TRBV6-6 | . | few | TRBJ1-5
TGTGCCAGTACGGACAGCAATCAGCCCCAGCATTTT | CASTDSNQPQHF | 12 | TRBV19 | . | few | TRBJ1-5
TGTGCCAGTAGTTGGGGCGGGAGTTTCTCTGAAGCTTTCTTT | CASSWGGSFSEAFF | 14 | TRBV19 | . | few | TRBJ1-1
TGTGCCAGCAGCTTAGTAGTTCTTAGGGGACAGGAGAATTCACCCCTCCACTTT | CASSLVVLRGQENSPLHF | 18 | TRBV11-3 | TRBD1 | . | TRBJ1-6
TGTGCCAGCAGCTTAATAGACTCTGGAAACACCATATATTTT | CASSLIDSGNTIYF | 14 | TRBV7-2 | . | few | TRBJ1-3
TGTGCCAGCAGTTACTCACCAGGGAATGGCCAGTACTTC | CASSYSPGNGQYF | 13 | TRBV6-6 | . | many | TRBJ2-7
TGTGCCAGCAGGGACTTCACCGGGGAGCTGTTTTTT | CASRDFTGELFF | 12 | TRBV3-1 | . | many | TRBJ2-2
TGTGCCAGCTCACCACCGTTTCAGAGCTCCTACGAGCAGTACTTC | CASSPPFQSSYEQYF | 15 | TRBV18 | . | . | TRBJ2-7
TGTGCCAACTCTGATGGCGAGTTGAGCACTGAAGCTTTCTTT | CANSDGELSTEAFF | 14 | TRBV2 | . | . | TRBJ1-1
TGCAGTGCTACGCCCCTTGAAGTTAGTGAAGCTTTCTTT | CSATPLEVSEAFF | 13 | TRBV20-1 | . | . | TRBJ1-1
TGTGCCAGTAGCTTCATTGGCCCTAGCGGGACGAATGAGCAGTTCTTC | CASSFIGPSGTNEQFF | 16 | TRBV19 | TRBD2 | . | TRBJ2-1
TGTGCCAGCTGTCCCCTTGGCGGTAGCGGGGGGGCCTACGAGCAGTACTTC | CASCPLGGSGGAYEQYF | 17 | TRBV12-3/TRBV12-4 | TRBD2 | . | TRBJ2-7
TGTGCCAGCAGTGCCGGGACTCCTAACTATGGCTACACCTTC | CASSAGTPNYGYTF | 14 | TRBV2 | . | many | TRBJ1-2
TGTGCCAGCAGCCACAGGGGCGGCACAGATACGCAGTATTTT | CASSHRGGTDTQYF | 14 | TRBV12-3/TRBV12-4 | TRBD1 | many | TRBJ2-3
TGTGCCATCACCGGAGATAGCAATCAGCCCCAGCATTTT | CAITGDSNQPQHF | 13 | TRBV10-3 | . | few | TRBJ1-5
TGTGCCAGCAGCTTAGTCACAGGGCAGAACACTGAAGCTTTCTTT | CASSLVTGQNTEAFF | 15 | TRBV7-9 | . | many | TRBJ1-1
TGTGCCAGCAGGGAGACAGGGGTGAAAGCGGAGACCCAGTACTTC | CASRETGVKAETQYF | 15 | TRBV27 | TRBD1 | . | TRBJ2-5
TGTGCCAGCAGCTGGGGCCTGGCGTCCTACGAGCAGTACTTC | CASSWGLASYEQYF | 14 | TRBV7-2 | . | many | TRBJ2-7
TGCGCCAGCAGCCAAGATGTAGGTAGTACCTACGAGCAGTACTTC | CASSQDVGSTYEQYF | 15 | TRBV4-3 | . | many | TRBJ2-7
TGTGCCAGCAGTTTAGCGCACGGGGCCGGGGAGACCCAGTACTTC | CASSLAHGAGETQYF | 15 | TRBV12-3/TRBV12-4 | . | many | TRBJ2-5
TGCGCCAGCAGCGGTCGACAGGGGAGCACTGAAGCTTTCTTT | CASSGRQGSTEAFF | 14 | TRBV4-1 | TRBD1 | few | TRBJ1-1
TGTGCCAGCAGTTTCGGAAGCGTGCATGAGCAGTTCTTC | CASSFGSVHEQFF | 13 | TRBV27 | . | . | TRBJ2-1
TGTGCCAGCAGCTTGGGGCACCTTAGCAATCAGCCCCAGCATTTT | CASSLGHLSNQPQHF | 15 | TRBV5-8 | . | many | TRBJ1-5
TGTGCCAGCAGCCCATTAGAGGCCGCAGGAGAGACCCAGTACTTC | CASSPLEAAGETQYF | 15 | TRBV6-6 | . | many | TRBJ2-5
TGTGCCAGCGCGGGGGGGGGGTTAGATACGCAGTATTTT | CASAGGGLDTQYF | 13 | TRBV6-5 | TRBD2 | . | TRBJ2-3
TGCAGTGCTAAGGACAGCGGAAGCTCCTACGAGCAGTACTTC | CSAKDSGSSYEQYF | 14 | TRBV20-1 | . | many | TRBJ2-7
TGCAGCGTTGAAGTCAATGGTGCTTTCTTT | CSVEVNGAFF | 10 | TRBV29-1 | . | few | TRBJ1-1
TGTGCCAGCAGCTTAGAACTAGCGGGAGGGCTAACAGATACGCAGTATTTT | CASSLELAGGLTDTQYF | 17 | TRBV7-6 | TRBD2 | . | TRBJ2-3
TGTGCCAGCAGCAACGACAGGGGGCTTGTCGGGGAGCTGTTTTTT | CASSNDRGLVGELFF | 15 | TRBV6-5 | TRBD1 | few | TRBJ2-2
TGTGCCAGCAGTCCGGGACCAGCGGGGACCCCCTACGAGCAGTACTTC | CASSPGPAGTPYEQYF | 16 | TRBV27 | TRBD2 | . | TRBJ2-7
TGTGCCAGTAGGCTTTCGGACCGCCGGCTGGAGACCCAGTACTTC | CASRLSDRRLETQYF | 15 | TRBV19 | . | . | TRBJ2-5
TGTGCCATCAAAGCGGGGGCAATTGAGCCCCAGTACTTC | CAIKAGAIEPQYF | 13 | TRBV10-3 | TRBD2 | . | TRBJ2-5
TGTGCCAGCAGTCCCCAAGGGGGGGGCGGTCAAGAGACCCAGTACTTC | CASSPQGGGGQETQYF | 16 | TRBV2 | . | . | TRBJ2-5
TGTGCCAGCAGCACCCCCCTGGGGGAAACAACTAACTATGGCTACACCTTC | CASSTPLGETTNYGYTF | 17 | TRBV7-2 | . | few | TRBJ1-2